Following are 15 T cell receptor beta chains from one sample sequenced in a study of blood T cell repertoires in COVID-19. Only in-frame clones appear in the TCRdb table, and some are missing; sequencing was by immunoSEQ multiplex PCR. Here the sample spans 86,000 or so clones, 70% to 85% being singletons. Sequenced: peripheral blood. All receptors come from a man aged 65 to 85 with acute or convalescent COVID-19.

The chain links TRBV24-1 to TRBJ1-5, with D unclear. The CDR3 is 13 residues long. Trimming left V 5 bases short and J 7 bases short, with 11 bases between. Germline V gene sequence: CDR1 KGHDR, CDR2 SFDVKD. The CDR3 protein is CATSGTGGQPQHF. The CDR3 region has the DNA TGTGCCACCAGTGGGACCGGAGGACAGCCCCAGCATTTT.

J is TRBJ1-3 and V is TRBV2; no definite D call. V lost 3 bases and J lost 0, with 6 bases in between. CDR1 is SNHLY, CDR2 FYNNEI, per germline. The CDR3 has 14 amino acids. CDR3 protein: CASSDGFSGNTIYF. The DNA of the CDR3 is TGTGCCAGCAGTGACGGGTTCTCTGGAAACACCATATATTTT.

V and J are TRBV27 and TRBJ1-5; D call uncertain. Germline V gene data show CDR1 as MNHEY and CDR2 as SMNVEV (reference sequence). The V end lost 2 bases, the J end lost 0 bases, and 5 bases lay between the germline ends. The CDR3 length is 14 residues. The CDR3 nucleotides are TGTGCCAGCAGTTTACACGGTAGCAATCAGCCCCAGCATTTT. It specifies CASSLHGSNQPQHF.

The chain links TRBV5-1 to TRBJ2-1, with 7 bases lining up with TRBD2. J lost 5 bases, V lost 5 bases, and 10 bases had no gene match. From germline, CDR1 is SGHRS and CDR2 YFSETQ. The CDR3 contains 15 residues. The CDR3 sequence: CASSPGTTIHNEQFF. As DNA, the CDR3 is TGCGCCAGCAGTCCGGGGACTACCATTCACAATGAGCAGTTCTTC.

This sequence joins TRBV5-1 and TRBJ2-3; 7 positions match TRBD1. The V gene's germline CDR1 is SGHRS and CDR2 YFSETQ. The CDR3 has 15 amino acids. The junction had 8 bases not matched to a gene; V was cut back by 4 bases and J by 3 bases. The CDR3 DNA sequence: TGCGCCAGCAGCCCCGGACAGGTGAATACAGATACGCAGTATTTT. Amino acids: CASSPGQVNTDTQYF.

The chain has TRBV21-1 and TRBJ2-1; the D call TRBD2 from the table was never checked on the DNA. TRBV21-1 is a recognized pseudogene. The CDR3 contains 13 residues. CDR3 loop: CASSKAIVNEQFF. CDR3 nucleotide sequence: TGTGCCAGCAGCAAAGCCATAGTGAATGAGCAGTTCTTC.

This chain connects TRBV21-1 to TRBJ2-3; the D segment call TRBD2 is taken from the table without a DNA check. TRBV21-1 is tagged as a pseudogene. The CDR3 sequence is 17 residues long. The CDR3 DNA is TGTGCCAGCAGCAAGAGACTAGCGGGGGTGGGCACAGATACGCAGTATTTT. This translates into CASSKRLAGVGTDTQYF.

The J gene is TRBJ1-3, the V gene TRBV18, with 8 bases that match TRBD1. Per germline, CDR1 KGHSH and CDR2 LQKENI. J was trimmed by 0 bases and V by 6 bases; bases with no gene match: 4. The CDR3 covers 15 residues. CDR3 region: CASSAGTGSGNTIYF. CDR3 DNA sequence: TGTGCCAGCTCCGCCGGGACAGGCTCTGGAAACACCATATATTTT.

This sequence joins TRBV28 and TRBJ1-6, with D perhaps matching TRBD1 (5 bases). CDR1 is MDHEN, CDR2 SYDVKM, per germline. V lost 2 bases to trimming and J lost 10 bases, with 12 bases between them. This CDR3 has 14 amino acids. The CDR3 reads CASSLQAGRSPLHF. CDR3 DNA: TGTGCCAGCAGTTTACAGGCAGGGCGGTCACCCCTCCACTTT.

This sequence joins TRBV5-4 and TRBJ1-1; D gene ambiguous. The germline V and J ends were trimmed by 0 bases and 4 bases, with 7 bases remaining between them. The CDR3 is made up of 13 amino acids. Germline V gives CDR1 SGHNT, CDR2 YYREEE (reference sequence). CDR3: CASSLGRATEAFF. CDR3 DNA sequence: TGTGCCAGCAGCTTGGGGAGGGCCACTGAAGCTTTCTTT.

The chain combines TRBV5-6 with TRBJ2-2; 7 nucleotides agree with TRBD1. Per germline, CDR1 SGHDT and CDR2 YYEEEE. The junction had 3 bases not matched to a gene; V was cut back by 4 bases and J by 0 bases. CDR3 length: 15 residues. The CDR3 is CASSRTGANTGELFF. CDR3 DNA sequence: TGTGCCAGCAGCCGGACAGGAGCGAACACCGGGGAGCTGTTTTTT.

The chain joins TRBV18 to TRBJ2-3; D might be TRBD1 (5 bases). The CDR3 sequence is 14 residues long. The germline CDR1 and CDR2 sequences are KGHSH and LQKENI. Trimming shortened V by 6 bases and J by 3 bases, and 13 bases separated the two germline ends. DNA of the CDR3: TGTGCCAGCTCGACCGGACACCCGACAGATACGCAGTATTTT. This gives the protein CASSTGHPTDTQYF.

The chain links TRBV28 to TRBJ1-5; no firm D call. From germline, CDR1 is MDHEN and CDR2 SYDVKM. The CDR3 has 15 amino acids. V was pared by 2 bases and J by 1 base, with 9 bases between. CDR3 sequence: CASSLPGMSNQPQHF. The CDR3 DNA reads TGTGCCAGCAGTTTACCGGGGATGAGCAATCAGCCCCAGCATTTT.

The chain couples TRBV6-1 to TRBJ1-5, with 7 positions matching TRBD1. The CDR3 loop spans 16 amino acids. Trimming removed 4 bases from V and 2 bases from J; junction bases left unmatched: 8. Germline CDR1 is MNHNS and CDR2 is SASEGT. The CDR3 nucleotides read TGTGCCAGCAGTGCCCCAGGAGGGGGCGGCAATCAGCCCCAGCATTTT. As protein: CASSAPGGGGNQPQHF.

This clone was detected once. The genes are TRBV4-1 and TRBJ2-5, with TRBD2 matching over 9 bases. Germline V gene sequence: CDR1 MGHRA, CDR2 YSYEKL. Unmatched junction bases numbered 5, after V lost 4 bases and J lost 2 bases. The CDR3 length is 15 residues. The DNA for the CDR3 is TGCGCCAGCAGCCCACCTCTAGCGGGACAAGAGACCCAGTACTTC. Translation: CASSPPLAGQETQYF.